The clone carrying this TCR beta chain showed up just a few times. What it binds is unknown. The germline gives CDR1 SGHTA, CDR2 FQGNSA. Trimming left V 3 bases short and J 3 bases short, with 11 bases between. This CDR3 spans 15 amino acids. The sample comes from a study of blood T cells in healthy people across ages. Findings of the study overall: Long-lived and aged donors differed, with more naive CD4+ cells and higher diversity in the long-lived. Age advanced and TCR beta diversity per million T cells fell, roughly linearly.

Then a second PCR, running about 6 to 11 cycles, was carried out with a sample-barcoded 5' primer and a J-beta primer mix. Each cDNA molecule was tagged by a template-switch adaptor that had 12 random nucleotides. TCRdb itself ran the 5' RACE reads through MiXCR, one entry per CDR3 protein. Among about 1.6 million distinct CDR3 sequences listed, almost 35% were seen once. Sequenced material: blood. V and J are TRBV7-2 and TRBJ2-2; weak D call: TRBD2 (5 bases). The receptor's source is a woman in her thirties in good health. CDR3 bases: TGTGCCAGCAGCTTCCGTGTGAGGGACACCGGGGAGCTGTTTTTT. Its protein product is CASSFRVRDTGELFF.